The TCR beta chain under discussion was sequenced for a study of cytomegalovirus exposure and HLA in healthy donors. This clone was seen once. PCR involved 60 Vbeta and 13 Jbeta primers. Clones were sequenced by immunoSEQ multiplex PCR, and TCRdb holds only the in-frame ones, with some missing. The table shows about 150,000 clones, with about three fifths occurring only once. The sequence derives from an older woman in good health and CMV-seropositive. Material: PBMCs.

The chain's CDR3 is CASSSGLAGTGELFF. CDR3 nucleotide sequence: TGTGCCAGCAGCTCCGGACTAGCGGGAACCGGGGAGCTGTTTTTT. This chain joins TRBV7-2 and TRBJ2-2; TRBD2 aligns across 12 bases. The V segment lost 4 bases and the J segment 5 bases; nucleotides outside the gene matches: 2. There are 15 residues in the CDR3. Per germline, CDR1 SGHTA and CDR2 FQGNSA. Supplemented by reference TRBV7-2 and TRBJ2-2, the full variable domain reads GAGVSQSPSNKVTEKGKDVELRCDPISGHTALYWYRQSLGQGLEFLIYFQGNSAPDKSGLPSDRFSAERTGGSVSTLTIQRTQQEDSAVYLCASSSGLAGTGELFFGEGSRLTVL.